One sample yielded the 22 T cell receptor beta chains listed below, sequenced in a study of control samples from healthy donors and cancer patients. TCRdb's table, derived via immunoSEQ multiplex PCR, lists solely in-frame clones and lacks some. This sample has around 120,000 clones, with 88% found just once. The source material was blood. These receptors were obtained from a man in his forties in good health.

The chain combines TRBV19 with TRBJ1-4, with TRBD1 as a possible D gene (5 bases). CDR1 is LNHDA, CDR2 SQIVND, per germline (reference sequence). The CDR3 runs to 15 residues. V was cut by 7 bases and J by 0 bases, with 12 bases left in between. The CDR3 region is CASTLTGPTNEKLFF. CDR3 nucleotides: TGTGCCAGTACTCTCACAGGACCAACTAATGAAAAACTGTTTTTT.

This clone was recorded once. In DNA, the CDR3 is TGTGCCACCAGCAGAGATTGGGGGGGACAGGGAGTCAATGAGCAGTTCTTC. This sequence encodes CATSRDWGGQGVNEQFF. The chain carries TRBV15 and TRBJ2-1; the match to TRBD1 covers 9 bases. Germline V lookup: CDR1 LNHNV, CDR2 YYDKDF (reference sequence). J gave up 6 bases and V 0 bases, and 9 bases lay outside the gene matches. The CDR3 is 17 residues long.

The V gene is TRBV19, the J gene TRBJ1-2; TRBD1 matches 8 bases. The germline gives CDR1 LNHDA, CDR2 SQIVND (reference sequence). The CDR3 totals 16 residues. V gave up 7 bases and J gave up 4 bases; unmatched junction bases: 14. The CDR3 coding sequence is TGTGCCAGTACCTCACCGGGGACAGGAGCAGTCTATGGCTACACCTTC. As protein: CASTSPGTGAVYGYTF.

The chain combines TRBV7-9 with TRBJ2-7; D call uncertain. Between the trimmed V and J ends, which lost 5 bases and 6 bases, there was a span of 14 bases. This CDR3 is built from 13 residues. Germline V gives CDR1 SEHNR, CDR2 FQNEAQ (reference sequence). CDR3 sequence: CASSPPSRSEQYF. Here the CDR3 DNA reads TGTGCCAGCAGCCCCCCTAGTCGGAGCGAGCAGTACTTC.

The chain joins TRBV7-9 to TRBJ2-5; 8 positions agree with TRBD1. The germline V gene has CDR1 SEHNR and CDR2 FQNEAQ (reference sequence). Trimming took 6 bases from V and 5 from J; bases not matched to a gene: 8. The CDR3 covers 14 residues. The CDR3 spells CASSSQGESETQYF. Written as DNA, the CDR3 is TGTGCCAGCAGTTCACAGGGGGAGTCGGAGACCCAGTACTTC.

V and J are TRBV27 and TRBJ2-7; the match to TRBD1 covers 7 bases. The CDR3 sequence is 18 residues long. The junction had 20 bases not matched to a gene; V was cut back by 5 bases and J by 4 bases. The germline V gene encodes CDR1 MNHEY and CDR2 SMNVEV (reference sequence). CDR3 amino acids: CASSPIRVDRDRIYEQYF. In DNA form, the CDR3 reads TGTGCCAGCAGTCCAATCCGCGTAGATCGGGACAGAATTTACGAGCAGTACTTC.

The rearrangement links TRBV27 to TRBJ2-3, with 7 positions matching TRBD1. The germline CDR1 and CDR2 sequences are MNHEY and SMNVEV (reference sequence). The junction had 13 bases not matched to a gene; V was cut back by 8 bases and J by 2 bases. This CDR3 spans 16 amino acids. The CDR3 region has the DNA TGTGCCAGCGTGATGGGACAGAAAAATTTCACAGATACGCAGTATTTT. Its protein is CASVMGQKNFTDTQYF.

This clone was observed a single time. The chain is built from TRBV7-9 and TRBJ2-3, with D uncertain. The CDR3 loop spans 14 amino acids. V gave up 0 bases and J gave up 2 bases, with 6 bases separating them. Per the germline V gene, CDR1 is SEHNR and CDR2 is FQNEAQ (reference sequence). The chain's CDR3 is CASSLALDTDTQYF. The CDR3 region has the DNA TGTGCCAGCAGCTTAGCACTTGACACAGATACGCAGTATTTT.

The CDR3 DNA follows: TGCAGCGGGGGGGACATCCTTGGCTACACCTTC. Its translation is CSGGDILGYTF. The chain couples TRBV29-1 to TRBJ1-2; a possible D gene is TRBD1 (6 bases). The CDR3 spans 11 residues. The germline gives CDR1 SQVTM, CDR2 ANQGSEA. V shed 7 bases and J shed 7 bases, with 13 bases lying between them.

CDR3 sequence reads: CASRPDIRNTEAFF. The CDR3 bases are TGTGCCAGCAGACCCGACATTAGGAACACTGAAGCTTTCTTT. V gene TRBV28 combines with J gene TRBJ1-1; D gene unclear. CDR1 and CDR2 (germline): MDHEN, SYDVKM. The CDR3 covers 14 residues. Trimming took 6 bases from V and 1 from J, leaving 12 bases between them.

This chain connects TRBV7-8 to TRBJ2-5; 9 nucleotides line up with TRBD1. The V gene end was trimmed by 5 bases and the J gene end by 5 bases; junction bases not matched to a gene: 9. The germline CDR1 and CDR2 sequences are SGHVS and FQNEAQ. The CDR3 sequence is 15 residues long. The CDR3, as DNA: TGTGCCAGCAGCCCCGGGACAGGGCGGCTCGAGACCCAGTACTTC. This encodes CASSPGTGRLETQYF. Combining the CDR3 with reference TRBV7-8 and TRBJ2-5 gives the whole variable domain GAGVSQSPRYKVAKRGQDVALRCDPISGHVSLFWYQQALGQGPEFLTYFQNEAQLDKSGLPSDRFFAERPEGSVSTLKIQRTQQEDSAVYLCASSPGTGRLETQYFGPGTRLLVL.

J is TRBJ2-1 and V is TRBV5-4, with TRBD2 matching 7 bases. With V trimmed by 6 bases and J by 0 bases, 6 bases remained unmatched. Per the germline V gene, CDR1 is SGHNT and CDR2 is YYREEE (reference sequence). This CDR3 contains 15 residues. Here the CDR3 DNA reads TGTGCCAGCACCCTTCGCGGGGGCTCCTACAATGAGCAGTTCTTC. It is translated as CASTLRGGSYNEQFF. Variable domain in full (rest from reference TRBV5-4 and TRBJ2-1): ETGVTQSPTHLIKTRGQQVTLRCSSQSGHNTVSWYQQALGQGPQFIFQYYREEENGRGNFPPRFSGLQFPNYSSELNVNALELDDSALYLCASTLRGGSYNEQFFGPGTRLTVL.

The CDR3 loop is CASTKGGQPQHF. DNA of the CDR3: TGTGCCAGCACTAAGGGGGGTCAGCCCCAGCATTTT. V and J are TRBV7-9 and TRBJ1-5, with a weak D call TRBD1 (6 bases). The CDR3 extends over 12 amino acids. Trimming removed 7 bases from V and 6 bases from J, with 10 bases in between. Germline-derived CDR1 and CDR2 are SEHNR and FQNEAQ (reference sequence).

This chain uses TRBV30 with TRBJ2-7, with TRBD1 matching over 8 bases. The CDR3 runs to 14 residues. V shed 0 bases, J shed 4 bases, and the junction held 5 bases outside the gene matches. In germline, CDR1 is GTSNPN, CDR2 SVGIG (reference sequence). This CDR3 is CAWSVDQGAYEQYF. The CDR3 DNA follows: TGTGCCTGGAGTGTGGATCAGGGGGCTTACGAGCAGTACTTC.

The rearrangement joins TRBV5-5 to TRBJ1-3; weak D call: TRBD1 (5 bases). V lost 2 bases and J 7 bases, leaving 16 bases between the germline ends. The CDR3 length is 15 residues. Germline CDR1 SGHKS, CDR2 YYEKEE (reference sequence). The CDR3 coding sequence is TGTGCCAGCAGCTTACATACTCGTAAGGGGAACACCATATATTTT. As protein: CASSLHTRKGNTIYF.

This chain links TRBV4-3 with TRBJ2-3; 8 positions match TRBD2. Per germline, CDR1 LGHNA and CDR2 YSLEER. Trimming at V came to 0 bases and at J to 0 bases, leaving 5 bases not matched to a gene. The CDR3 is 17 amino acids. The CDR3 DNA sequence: TGCGCCAGCAGCCAAGACCCCTTAGCGGGGAGCACAGATACGCAGTATTTT. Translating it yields CASSQDPLAGSTDTQYF.

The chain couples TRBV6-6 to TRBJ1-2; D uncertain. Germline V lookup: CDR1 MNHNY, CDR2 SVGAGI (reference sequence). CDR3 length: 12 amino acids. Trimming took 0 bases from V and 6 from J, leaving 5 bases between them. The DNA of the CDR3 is TGTGCCAGCAGTTACTCAACTGATGGCTACACCTTC. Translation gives CASSYSTDGYTF.

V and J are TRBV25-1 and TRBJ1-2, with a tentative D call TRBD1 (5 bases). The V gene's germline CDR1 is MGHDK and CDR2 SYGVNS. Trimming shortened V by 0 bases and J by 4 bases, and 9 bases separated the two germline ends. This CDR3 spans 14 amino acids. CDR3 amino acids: CASSEYGDFYGYTF. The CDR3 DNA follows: TGTGCCAGCAGTGAATATGGGGACTTCTATGGCTACACCTTC.

CDR3 sequence reads: CASSQGTSTEAFF. In DNA, the CDR3 is TGTGCCAGCTCACAGGGGACGAGCACTGAAGCTTTCTTT. This chain connects TRBV18 to TRBJ1-1; D perhaps matches TRBD1 (5 bases). V shed 4 bases and J shed 4 bases, with 10 bases lying between them. Germline assignment: CDR1 KGHSH and CDR2 LQKENI. The CDR3 spans 13 residues. Based on the CDR3 plus reference TRBV18 and TRBJ1-1, the full variable domain is NAGVMQNPRHLVRRRGQEARLRCSPMKGHSHVYWYRQLPEEGLKFMVYLQKENIIDESGMPKERFSAEFPKEGPSILRIQQVVRGDSAAYFCASSQGTSTEAFFGQGTRLTVV.

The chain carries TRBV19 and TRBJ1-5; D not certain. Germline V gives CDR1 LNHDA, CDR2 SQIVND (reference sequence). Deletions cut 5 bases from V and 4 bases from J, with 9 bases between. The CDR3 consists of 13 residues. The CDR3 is CASSPSWNQPQHF. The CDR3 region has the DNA TGTGCCAGTAGTCCCTCATGGAATCAGCCCCAGCATTTT.

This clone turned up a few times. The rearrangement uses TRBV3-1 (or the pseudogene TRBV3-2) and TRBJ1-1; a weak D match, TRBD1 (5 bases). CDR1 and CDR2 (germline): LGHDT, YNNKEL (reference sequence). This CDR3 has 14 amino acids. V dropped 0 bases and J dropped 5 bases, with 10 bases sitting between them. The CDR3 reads CASSQDGGRTEAFF. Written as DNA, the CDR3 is TGTGCCAGCAGCCAAGATGGGGGGAGGACTGAAGCTTTCTTT.

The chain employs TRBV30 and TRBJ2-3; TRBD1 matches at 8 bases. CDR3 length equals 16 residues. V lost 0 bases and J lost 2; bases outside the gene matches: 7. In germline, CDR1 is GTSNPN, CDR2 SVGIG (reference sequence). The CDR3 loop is CAWSVGDRKFTDTQYF. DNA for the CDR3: TGTGCCTGGAGTGTTGGGGACAGGAAATTCACAGATACGCAGTATTTT.